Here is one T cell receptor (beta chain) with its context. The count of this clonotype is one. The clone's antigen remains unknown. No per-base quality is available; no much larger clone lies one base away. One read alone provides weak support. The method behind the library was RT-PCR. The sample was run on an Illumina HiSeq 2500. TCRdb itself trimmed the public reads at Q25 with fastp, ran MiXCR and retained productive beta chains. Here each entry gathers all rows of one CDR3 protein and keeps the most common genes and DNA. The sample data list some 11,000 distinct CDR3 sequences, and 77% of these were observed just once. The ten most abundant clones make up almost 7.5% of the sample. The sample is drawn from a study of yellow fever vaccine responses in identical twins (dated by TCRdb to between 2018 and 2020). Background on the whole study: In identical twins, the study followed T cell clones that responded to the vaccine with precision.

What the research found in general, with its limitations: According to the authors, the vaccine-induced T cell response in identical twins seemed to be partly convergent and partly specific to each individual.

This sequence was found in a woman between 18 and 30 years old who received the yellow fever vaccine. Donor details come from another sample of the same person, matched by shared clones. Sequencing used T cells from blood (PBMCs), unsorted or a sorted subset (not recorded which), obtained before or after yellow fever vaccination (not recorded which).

The encoded CDR3 is CASRGRHQGNSNQPQHF. Here is the DNA: TGTGCCAGCAGGGGGCGACATCAAGGAAATAGCAATCAGCCCCAGCATTTT. The chain uses TRBV6-1 and TRBJ1-5; TRBD1 might be the D gene, on 5 matching bases. The germline V gene specifies MNHNS as CDR1 and SASEGT as CDR2. Spanning cysteine to phenylalanine, the CDR3 consists of 17 amino acids. Just CDR3 DNA is preserved here, 51 bases in frame from base 1. At the junction V is shortened by 6 bases and J by 0 bases, with 18 bases in between.